Listed below are T cell receptor beta chains from one sample, sequenced in a study of OX40 agonist ivuxolimab in advanced cancers. Profiling relied on immunoSEQ multiplex PCR, and the TCRdb table lists in-frame clones only, not all of them. The sample holds over 50,000 clones; 85% to 95% are singletons and the top ten take around 15%. The sequencing here drew on CD4+ or CD8+ T cells sorted from blood, taken in a trial of the OX40 agonist ivuxolimab. These receptors came from an adult with an advanced solid tumor such as melanoma, head and neck, liver or kidney cancer. Each CDR3 is given with its conserved first and last residue. A D gene is named only where the DNA matches it firmly. For some rows the clone size is stated as once, few or many, or as a class when expanded; others skip it.

J: TRBJ2-2; V: TRBV7-6; size: -; D: TRBD1; DNA: TGTGCCAGCAGGCCCGGGACAGGGACTACCGGGGAGCTGTTTTTT; CDR3: CASRPGTGTTGELFF
J: TRBJ2-7; V: TRBV4-1; size: -; D: -; DNA: TGCGCCAGCAGCACGGACTGGACTGGGCCCTACGAGCAGTACTTC; CDR3: CASSTDWTGPYEQYF
J: TRBJ1-2; V: TRBV19; size: once; D: TRBD1; DNA: TGTGCCAGTAGTACAGGACAGGGCAGCGACTATGGCTACACCTTC; CDR3: CASSTGQGSDYGYTF
J: TRBJ1-2; V: TRBV5-4; size: -; D: TRBD1; DNA: TGTGCCAGCAGCCCCGGGACAGGGTATGGCTACACCTTC; CDR3: CASSPGTGYGYTF
J: TRBJ2-3; V: TRBV14; size: -; D: TRBD2; DNA: TGTGCCAGCAGCCAAGCTGGGACTAGCGGGGGGCTATGGGCAGATACGCAGTATTTT; CDR3: CASSQAGTSGGLWADTQYF
J: TRBJ1-5; V: TRBV19; size: -; D: TRBD1; DNA: TGTGCCAGTAGTACGGGGACAGATAATCAGCCCCAGCATTTT; CDR3: CASSTGTDNQPQHF
J: TRBJ2-5; V: TRBV15; size: -; D: -; DNA: TGTGCCACCAGCAGAGATGTGGACCAAGAGACCCAGTACTTC; CDR3: CATSRDVDQETQYF
J: TRBJ2-7; V: TRBV7-2; size: -; D: TRBD2; DNA: TGTGCCAGCAGCCTGGGACTAGCAGGCTACGAGCAGTACTTC; CDR3: CASSLGLAGYEQYF
J: TRBJ2-3; V: TRBV27; size: once; D: -; DNA: TGTGCCAGCATGAGCGGTGCCTGGGCTGATACGCAGTATTTT; CDR3: CASMSGAWADTQYF
J: TRBJ2-7; V: TRBV19; size: -; D: TRBD2; DNA: TGTGCCAGTAGTAAACCGCCGGGGGGAGCCGAGTCCGAGCAGTACTTC; CDR3: CASSKPPGGAESEQYF
J: TRBJ1-2; V: TRBV7-9; size: -; D: -; DNA: TGTGCCAGCAGCCGACGGGGGGAACCACCCATCTATGGCTACACCTTC; CDR3: CASSRRGEPPIYGYTF
J: TRBJ2-7; V: TRBV5-4; size: -; D: TRBD1; DNA: TGTGCCAGCAGCTTGAGCTGGGACAGGGCCTCCTACGAGCAGTACTTC; CDR3: CASSLSWDRASYEQYF
J: TRBJ2-7; V: TRBV5-1; size: -; D: -; DNA: TGCGCCAGCAGCTTGGCCGAGACGGGAACTAGGTACGAGCAGTACTTC; CDR3: CASSLAETGTRYEQYF
J: TRBJ2-3; V: TRBV15; size: -; D: -; DNA: TGTGCCACCAGCAGAGATAGCGCTAGCACGGATACGCAGTATTTT; CDR3: CATSRDSASTDTQYF
J: TRBJ1-1; V: TRBV11-2; size: -; D: -; DNA: TGTGCCAGCAGCTTAGCGGTAAGGAGTGAAGCTTTCTTT; CDR3: CASSLAVRSEAFF
J: TRBJ1-1; V: TRBV6-5; size: -; D: TRBD1; DNA: TGTGCCAGCAGAACTGGACAGGGGGACACTGAAGCTTTCTTT; CDR3: CASRTGQGDTEAFF
J: TRBJ1-2; V: TRBV19; size: -; D: -; DNA: TGTGCCAGTAGTATATGGGGGGCCAATGGCTACACCTTC; CDR3: CASSIWGANGYTF
J: TRBJ2-1; V: TRBV15; size: -; D: -; DNA: TGTGCCACCAGCGGAGGCTACAATGAGCAGTTCTTC; CDR3: CATSGGYNEQFF
J: TRBJ2-3; V: TRBV7-9; size: -; D: -; DNA: TGTGCCAGCAGCCCCGGGACGGGGGTCACAGATACGCAGTATTTT; CDR3: CASSPGTGVTDTQYF
J: TRBJ1-3; V: TRBV4-1; size: -; D: TRBD1; DNA: TGCGCCAGCAGCCAACCCAGGACAGGGGGCTTTGGAAACACCATATATTTT; CDR3: CASSQPRTGGFGNTIYF
J: TRBJ2-7; V: TRBV29-1; size: -; D: TRBD2; DNA: TGCAGCGTCCTGACTAGCGGGAACTACGAGCAGTACTTC; CDR3: CSVLTSGNYEQYF
J: TRBJ1-5; V: TRBV12-5; size: -; D: -; DNA: TGTGCTAGTGGTTTGGTATTCACGGGGAATCAGCCCCAGCATTTT; CDR3: CASGLVFTGNQPQHF
J: TRBJ2-1; V: TRBV15; size: -; D: -; DNA: TGTGCCACCAGCAGAGATAGGGGGGCAGCTAATGAGCAGTTCTTC; CDR3: CATSRDRGAANEQFF
J: TRBJ2-2; V: TRBV9; size: -; D: -; DNA: TGTGCCAGCAGTAGGGTCAGCACCGGGGAGCTGTTTTTT; CDR3: CASSRVSTGELFF
J: TRBJ2-2; V: TRBV11-2; size: -; D: TRBD1; DNA: TGTGCCAGCAGCTTGACTAGGGACAGGGAGTCATCCGGGGAGCTGTTTTTT; CDR3: CASSLTRDRESSGELFF
J: TRBJ2-7; V: TRBV6-5; size: -; D: TRBD2; DNA: TGTGCCAGCAGTAACGGACTAGCGAACTACGAGCAGTACTTC; CDR3: CASSNGLANYEQYF
J: TRBJ2-1; V: TRBV10-3; size: -; D: -; DNA: TGTGCCATCAGTGTTGGGAATGAGCAGTTCTTC; CDR3: CAISVGNEQFF
J: TRBJ1-6; V: TRBV27; size: -; D: -; DNA: TGTGCCAGCAGTACCAGGGGTAATTCACCCCTCCACTTT; CDR3: CASSTRGNSPLHF
J: TRBJ2-7; V: TRBV29-1; size: -; D: -; DNA: TGCAGCGTTAACCGGGACGAGACCTACGAGCAGTACTTC; CDR3: CSVNRDETYEQYF
J: TRBJ1-1; V: TRBV7-9; size: -; D: TRBD1; DNA: TGTGCCAGCCGGACAGGGCCGAACACTGAAGCTTTCTTT; CDR3: CASRTGPNTEAFF
J: TRBJ2-3; V: TRBV19; size: -; D: -; DNA: TGTGCCAGTAGTCCTGGAGGGGGGCTCACAGATACGCAGTATTTT; CDR3: CASSPGGGLTDTQYF
J: TRBJ2-5; V: TRBV2; size: -; D: TRBD2; DNA: TGTGCCAGCAGTGTAACGGTTTCGGTAGCGGGGGGCCGGGAGACCCAGTACTTC; CDR3: CASSVTVSVAGGRETQYF
J: TRBJ1-1; V: TRBV19; size: once; D: -; DNA: TGTGCCAGTAGCGGGGCGAACACTGAAGCTTTCTTT; CDR3: CASSGANTEAFF
J: TRBJ2-5; V: TRBV7-6; size: -; D: -; DNA: TGTGCCAGCAGCTTAGTGGGGGCTGAGACCCAGTACTTC; CDR3: CASSLVGAETQYF
J: TRBJ2-7; V: TRBV16; size: -; D: TRBD2; DNA: TGTGCCAGCAGCCACCCCCCGGCTAGCGGCTACGAGCAGTACTTC; CDR3: CASSHPPASGYEQYF
J: TRBJ1-5; V: TRBV9; size: -; D: TRBD1; DNA: TGTGCCAGCAGCGTTGGGACAGGGGCACTCAATCAGCCCCAGCATTTT; CDR3: CASSVGTGALNQPQHF
J: TRBJ2-2; V: TRBV6-4; size: -; D: TRBD1; DNA: TGTGCCAGCAGCGGGGACAGCCAGAACACCGGGGAGCTGTTTTTT; CDR3: CASSGDSQNTGELFF
J: TRBJ1-4; V: TRBV5-6; size: -; D: -; DNA: TGTGCCAGCAGCTACTTGCCCCGGGGTAATGAAAAACTGTTTTTT; CDR3: CASSYLPRGNEKLFF
J: TRBJ2-7; V: TRBV15; size: -; D: -; DNA: TGTGCCACCAGCAGTAGGACAGACTACGAGCAGTACTTC; CDR3: CATSSRTDYEQYF
J: TRBJ2-7; V: TRBV30; size: -; D: -; DNA: TGTGCCTGGAGCAGCGGGGCAGGGGCCTACGAGCAGTACTTC; CDR3: CAWSSGAGAYEQYF
J: TRBJ2-3; V: TRBV25-1; size: -; D: TRBD2; DNA: TGTGCCAGCAGTGATGGGGGAGGGTGGGAGGGCACAGATACGCAGTATTTT; CDR3: CASSDGGGWEGTDTQYF
J: TRBJ2-1; V: TRBV20-1; size: -; D: -; DNA: TGCAGTGCGCCTAGCCTTAATGAGCAGTTCTTC; CDR3: CSAPSLNEQFF
J: TRBJ2-1; V: TRBV9; size: -; D: -; DNA: TGTGCCAGCAGCGTAGGCGTTGAGCAGTTCTTC; CDR3: CASSVGVEQFF
J: TRBJ2-5; V: TRBV14; size: -; D: -; DNA: TGTGCCAGCAGCCAATTAGTGGGGTACCAAGAGACCCAGTACTTC; CDR3: CASSQLVGYQETQYF
J: TRBJ1-1; V: TRBV27; size: -; D: -; DNA: TGTGCCAGCAGTCTCATACCCCCGATCGGGAAAGCTTTCTTT; CDR3: CASSLIPPIGKAFF
J: TRBJ2-2; V: TRBV27; size: once; D: TRBD2; DNA: TGTGCCAGCAGCGCGACTAGCGGGGACACCGGGGAGCTGTTTTTT; CDR3: CASSATSGDTGELFF
J: TRBJ2-7; V: TRBV19; size: -; D: -; DNA: TGTGCCAGTAGTAACCACGGGGGGCCCTACGAGCAGTACTTC; CDR3: CASSNHGGPYEQYF
J: TRBJ2-3; V: TRBV7-8; size: -; D: -; DNA: TGTGCCAGCAGCTTATTTGCATATAAAGTCCCAGATACGCAGTATTTT; CDR3: CASSLFAYKVPDTQYF
J: TRBJ2-7; V: TRBV6-1; size: -; D: TRBD1; DNA: TGTGCCAGCAGTGAAGCGGGGACAGGGTATTACGAGCAGTACTTC; CDR3: CASSEAGTGYYEQYF
J: TRBJ2-1; V: TRBV6-6; size: -; D: -; DNA: TGTGCCAGCAGTTACTCTCTCCAAAAAATGATCAATGAGCAGTTCTTC; CDR3: CASSYSLQKMINEQFF
J: TRBJ1-1; V: TRBV25-1; size: -; D: TRBD1; DNA: TGTGCCAGCAGTGAATCCTCCGGGACAGTGAACACTGAAGCTTTCTTT; CDR3: CASSESSGTVNTEAFF
J: TRBJ2-1; V: TRBV13; size: -; D: TRBD2; DNA: TGTGCCAGCAGCCTTGCTAGCGGACGAAATGAGCAGTTCTTC; CDR3: CASSLASGRNEQFF
J: TRBJ1-5; V: TRBV7-9; size: -; D: -; DNA: TGTGCCAGCAGCCCTTCCGGTGTAGGCAATCAGCCCCAGCATTTT; CDR3: CASSPSGVGNQPQHF
J: TRBJ2-2; V: TRBV9; size: -; D: TRBD2; DNA: TGTGCCAGCAGCACACCGGGACTAGCGGGAGGGAACACCGGGGAGCTGTTTTTT; CDR3: CASSTPGLAGGNTGELFF
J: TRBJ2-3; V: TRBV2; size: -; D: TRBD2; DNA: TGTGCCAGCAGTGGGTTCGCTAGCGGGGTTGTAGATACGCAGTATTTT; CDR3: CASSGFASGVVDTQYF
J: TRBJ1-1; V: TRBV7-8; size: -; D: -; DNA: TGTGCCAGCAGCTTAGGCCTGGACAGATCCCTAGGGGCTTTCTTT; CDR3: CASSLGLDRSLGAFF
J: TRBJ1-1; V: TRBV18; size: once; D: -; DNA: TGTGCCAGCTCACCGGGCAGGGAATACACTGAAGCTTTCTTT; CDR3: CASSPGREYTEAFF
J: TRBJ2-3; V: TRBV6-5; size: -; D: TRBD2; DNA: TGTGCCAGCAGTTACACTGCGGGAGAGGGAGATACGCAGTATTTT; CDR3: CASSYTAGEGDTQYF